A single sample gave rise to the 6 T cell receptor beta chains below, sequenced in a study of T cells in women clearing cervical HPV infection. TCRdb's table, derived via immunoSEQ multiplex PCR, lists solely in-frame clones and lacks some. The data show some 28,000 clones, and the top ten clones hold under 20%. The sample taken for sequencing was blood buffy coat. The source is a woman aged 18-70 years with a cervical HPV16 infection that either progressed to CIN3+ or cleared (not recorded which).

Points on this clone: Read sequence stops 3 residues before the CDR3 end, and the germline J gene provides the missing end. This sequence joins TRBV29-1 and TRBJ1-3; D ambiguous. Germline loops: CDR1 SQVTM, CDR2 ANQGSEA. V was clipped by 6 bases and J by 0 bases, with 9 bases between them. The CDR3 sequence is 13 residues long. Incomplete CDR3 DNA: TGCAGCGTCGCTTCCAGCTCTGGAAACACC. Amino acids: CSVASSSGNT. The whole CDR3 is CSVASSSGNTIYF. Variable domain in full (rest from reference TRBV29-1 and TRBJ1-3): SAVISQKPSRDICQRGTSLTIQCQVDSQVTMMFWYRQQPGQSLTLIATANQGSEATYESGFVIDKFPISRPNLTFSTLTVSNMSPEDSSIYLCSVASSSGNTIYFGEGSWLTVV.

The CDR3 here is CASSAGWGETQYF. The sequenced part of the CDR3 DNA is TGTGCCAGCAGCGCAGGGTGGGGAGAGACC. The genes are TRBV2 and TRBJ2-5, with D maybe TRBD1 (5 bases). The read comes to an end 3 residues before the CDR3 does, leaving the germline J gene to fill in the end. V gave up 6 bases and J gave up 4 bases, with 12 bases separating them. The CDR3 totals 13 residues. CDR1 is SNHLY, CDR2 FYNNEI, per germline.

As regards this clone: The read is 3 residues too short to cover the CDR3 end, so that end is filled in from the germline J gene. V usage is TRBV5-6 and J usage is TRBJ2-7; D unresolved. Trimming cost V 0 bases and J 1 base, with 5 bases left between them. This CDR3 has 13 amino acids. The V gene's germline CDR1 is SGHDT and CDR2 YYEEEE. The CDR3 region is CASSLVRSYEQYF. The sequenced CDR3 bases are TGTGCCAGCAGCTTGGTTAGATCCTACGAG.

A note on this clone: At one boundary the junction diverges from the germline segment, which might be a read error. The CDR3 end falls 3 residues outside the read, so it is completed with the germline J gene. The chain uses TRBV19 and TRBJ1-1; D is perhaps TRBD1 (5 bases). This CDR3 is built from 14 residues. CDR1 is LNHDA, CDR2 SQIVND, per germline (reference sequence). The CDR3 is CASSTDYRNTDAFF. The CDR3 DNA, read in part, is TGTGCCAGTAGTACGGACTACAGGAACACTGAC.

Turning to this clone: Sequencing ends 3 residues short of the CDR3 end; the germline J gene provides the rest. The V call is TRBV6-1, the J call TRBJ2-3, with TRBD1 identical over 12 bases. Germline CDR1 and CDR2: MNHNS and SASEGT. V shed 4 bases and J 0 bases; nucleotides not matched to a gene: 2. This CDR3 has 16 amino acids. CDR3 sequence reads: CASSGGQGASTDTQYF. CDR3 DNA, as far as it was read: TGTGCCAGCAGTGGGGGACAGGGGGCTAGCACAGATACG.

This chain's CDR3 is CSARDPAGSSYEQYF. CDR3 bases read: TGCAGTGCTAGAGATCCCGCGGGAAGCTCCTACGAG. The chain carries TRBV20-1 and TRBJ2-7; D may be TRBD2 (6 bases). The read terminates 3 residues before the CDR3 end, so the remaining end is supplied by the germline J gene. In germline, CDR1 is DFQATT, CDR2 SNEGSKA (reference sequence). V lost 0 bases, J lost 0 bases, and 12 bases lay in between. The CDR3 runs 15 residues.